These T cell receptor beta chains were read from a single sample in a study of T cells in Graves' hyperthyroidism and ophthalmopathy. Via MiXCR, TCRdb re-called the multiplex PCR reads, giving one row per CDR3 protein. In the table there are hundreds of thousands of distinct CDR3 sequences, over 35% of which are singletons. Sequenced sample: blood. The receptors derive from a man between 18 and 35 years old with Graves' hyperthyroidism. Both conserved end residues are part of each CDR3. The D gene is left open where the match is weak. Clone sizes are given selectively: once, few, many, or a class where the clone is expanded.

len	v_gene	d_gene	j_gene	abundance	CDR3nt	CDR3aa
14	TRBV15	.	TRBJ1-5	many	TGTGCCACCAGCAGCAGGGCTGGCAATCAGCCCCAGCATTTT	CATSSRAGNQPQHF
12	TRBV29-1	TRBD1	TRBJ2-5	many	TGCAGCGTTGCGACAGGGCGAGAGACCCAGTACTTC	CSVATGRETQYF
13	TRBV2	.	TRBJ2-7	.	TGTGCCAGCAGGGCCGAGGCAGAACCCGAGCAGTACTTC	CASRAEAEPEQYF
15	TRBV7-8	TRBD2	TRBJ2-7	.	TGTGCCAGCAGCTTGCCGCTAGCGGGGGGCTACGAGCAGTACTTC	CASSLPLAGGYEQYF
12	TRBV29-1	.	TRBJ1-1	.	TGCAGCTTACTACAGGGGAACACTGAAGCTTTCTTT	CSLLQGNTEAFF
14	TRBV5-6	.	TRBJ2-7	few	TGTGCCAGCAGCTTGAGCCAGACGCGTTACGAGCAGTACTTC	CASSLSQTRYEQYF
13	TRBV11-2	.	TRBJ1-5	.	TGTGCCAGCAGCCAGGAACACGGTACGCCCCAGCATTTT	CASSQEHGTPQHF
19	TRBV6-5	TRBD1	TRBJ2-5	.	TGTGCCAGCAGTGAAACCACCGCCTATTCGACAGGGTGGATGGAGACCCAGTACTTC	CASSETTAYSTGWMETQYF
15	TRBV7-7	TRBD1	TRBJ2-7	.	TGTGCTAGCAGCTTAACGCGGACAGGGGTCCACGAGCAGTACTTC	CASSLTRTGVHEQYF
16	TRBV10-3	TRBD1	TRBJ1-6	.	TGTGCCATCAGTGAGTCGAGTTGGACAGGGAGTTCACCCCTCCACTTT	CAISESSWTGSSPLHF
15	TRBV10-3	.	TRBJ2-7	.	TGTGCCAGCAGTCTCCTTGGGCCCAACTCCTACGAGCAGTACTTC	CASSLLGPNSYEQYF
16	TRBV15	.	TRBJ2-2	many	TGTGCCACCAGCAGAGATCCCAGGGTCGGCACCGGGGAGCTGTTTTTT	CATSRDPRVGTGELFF
15	TRBV15	.	TRBJ2-7	.	TGTGCCACCAGCAGCTTGGGCGGTGGCCTATACGAGCAGTACTTC	CATSSLGGGLYEQYF
15	TRBV25-1	.	TRBJ1-5	many	TGTGCCAGCGGAGACAAGACAGGCTTAAATCAGCCCCAGCATTTT	CASGDKTGLNQPQHF
15	TRBV29-1	.	TRBJ2-7	once	TGCAGCGCTTGGAACTCCGGGACTCCCGCCTACGAGCAGTACTTC	CSAWNSGTPAYEQYF
17	TRBV6-5	.	TRBJ2-6	few	.	CASSSGQGATGANVLTF
16	TRBV20-1	.	TRBJ2-5	few	TGCAGTGCTAGTCCGATCCTGGGAGGTACCCAAGAGACCCAGTACTTC	CSASPILGGTQETQYF
13	TRBV5-8	TRBD2	TRBJ2-5	.	TGTGCCAGCAGCTCCAGCGGGGACGAGACCCAGTACTTC	CASSSSGDETQYF
13	TRBV5-1	TRBD2	TRBJ2-7	.	TGCGCCAGCAGCTTGCTAGCGGGAGAAGAGCAGTACTTC	CASSLLAGEEQYF
12	TRBV7-9	.	TRBJ1-6	.	TGTGCCAGCAGTACCATGAATTCACCCCTCCACTTT	CASSTMNSPLHF
12	TRBV2	.	TRBJ2-2	.	TGTGCCGGCAGAGCTAACACCGGGGAGCTGTTTTTT	CAGRANTGELFF
16	TRBV2	.	TRBJ1-3	.	TGTGCCAGCAACCGGGGCGAGGGAGGGTATGGAAACACCATATATTTT	CASNRGEGGYGNTIYF
14	TRBV19	.	TRBJ1-1	.	TGTGCCAGTAGTATAGGAGATCGGCGCACTGAAGCTTTCTTT	CASSIGDRRTEAFF
15	TRBV2	.	TRBJ1-2	few	TGTGCCAGCGGGGGGGGACGGACGCCTAACTATGGCTACACCTTC	CASGGGRTPNYGYTF
12	TRBV7-8	.	TRBJ1-4	.	TGTGCCAGCGCCCGGACACCTGAAAAACTGTTTTTT	CASARTPEKLFF
12	TRBV29-1	.	TRBJ1-2	many	TGCAGCGTTGAAACGAGGGTAAATGGCTACACCTTC	CSVETRVNGYTF
13	TRBV5-4	TRBD1	TRBJ1-2	few	TGTGCCAGCAGCTCGACAGGGGCATTCGGCTACACCTTC	CASSSTGAFGYTF
10	TRBV29-1	.	TRBJ2-2	.	TGCAGCGTTGCGGGGGGCGAGCTGTTTTTT	CSVAGGELFF
14	TRBV7-2	.	TRBJ1-2	.	TGTGCCAGCAGCTTTGGGGCGGGGGGGCCGGTCTACACCTTC	CASSFGAGGPVYTF
15	TRBV28	TRBD2	TRBJ2-7	.	TGTGCCAGCAGCCAGACTAGCGGGAGGGAATACGAGCAGTACTTC	CASSQTSGREYEQYF
13	TRBV10-3	.	TRBJ1-4	.	TGTGCCATCAGAGGCAGCTTAGATGAAAAACTGTTTTTT	CAIRGSLDEKLFF
12	TRBV29-1	.	TRBJ1-1	.	TGCAGCCCTATTGGTGGATCGGCTGAAGCTTTCTTT	CSPIGGSAEAFF
13	TRBV6-5	TRBD1	TRBJ1-2	many	TGTGCCAGCAGTACGACAGGGACTTATGGCTACACCTTC	CASSTTGTYGYTF
13	TRBV2	.	TRBJ2-2	.	TGTGCCAGCATCATCGCGGGATCCGGGGAGCTGTTTTTT	CASIIAGSGELFF
15	TRBV5-1	.	TRBJ2-7	.	TGCGCCAGCAGCTTGAATCCCGACAGAACCTACGAGCAGTACTTC	CASSLNPDRTYEQYF
15	TRBV20-1	TRBD2	TRBJ2-7	.	TGCAGTGCGCCGGGACTAGCGGGAGGTTACTACGAGCAGTACTTC	CSAPGLAGGYYEQYF
18	TRBV7-8	.	TRBJ2-2	.	TGTGCCAGCAGCTTAGAACGCGGCCAGTCTTCGAACACCGGGGAGCTGTTTTTT	CASSLERGQSSNTGELFF
12	TRBV10-3	.	TRBJ1-1	.	TGTGCCGGCAGCCTCGGGAACAATGAAGCTTTCTTT	CAGSLGNNEAFF
17	TRBV20-1	.	TRBJ1-4	few	TGCAGTGCTAGAGATGCCAGGCGAGGGAGGACTAATGAAAAACTGTTTTTT	CSARDARRGRTNEKLFF
14	TRBV7-9	.	TRBJ1-5	once	TGTGCCAGCAGCGTAGCGGGGGAGTATCAGCCCCAGCATTTT	CASSVAGEYQPQHF
15	TRBV6-5	.	TRBJ1-2	.	TGTGCCAGCAGTTACAGTACGGACCCGCGCTATGGCTACACCTTC	CASSYSTDPRYGYTF
12	TRBV11-1	.	TRBJ1-2	.	TGTGCCAGCAGCCCCGGGGAGAATGGCTACACCTTC	CASSPGENGYTF
13	TRBV2	TRBD1	TRBJ2-7	.	TGTGCCACAGAAGGGGACAGGGGCTACGAGCAGTACTTC	CATEGDRGYEQYF
15	TRBV19	.	TRBJ1-1	few	TGTGCCAGTAGTCCCCCGGGACACCCTTTTTCTGAAGCTTTCTTT	CASSPPGHPFSEAFF
13	TRBV10-3	.	TRBJ1-5	many	TGTGCCATCACTAACGCATACAATCAGCCCCAGCATTTT	CAITNAYNQPQHF
14	TRBV29-1	.	TRBJ2-5	.	TGCAGCGCCCTACCGGGGATATACCAAGAGACCCAGTACTTC	CSALPGIYQETQYF
13	TRBV29-1	.	TRBJ2-7	few	TGCAGCGTTGAAGGTCCTTCTAGGTACGAGCAGTACTTC	CSVEGPSRYEQYF
15	TRBV7-9	.	TRBJ2-7	.	TGTGCCAGCAGCTTAGGGGGGGCGGGAAAGGGTGAGCAGTACTTC	CASSLGGAGKGEQYF
15	TRBV20-1	.	TRBJ2-7	few	TGCAGTGCTAGTGCTGTTTTTCTGGGGGCCTACGAGCAGTACTTC	CSASAVFLGAYEQYF
14	TRBV7-2	.	TRBJ2-2	few	TGTGCCAGCAGCAAACAGGGGAACACCGGGGAGCTGTTTTTT	CASSKQGNTGELFF
16	TRBV7-7	.	TRBJ1-3	many	TGTGCTAGCAGCTTAGTGAAAGGACAGTACGGAAACACCATATATTTT	CASSLVKGQYGNTIYF
15	TRBV29-1	.	TRBJ2-3	.	TGCAGCGTTGAATATCCAGGGACTAGCACAGATACGCAGTATTTT	CSVEYPGTSTDTQYF
16	TRBV15	.	TRBJ1-4	many	TGTGCCACCAGCACCGAGGGAAGGGCGACGGATGAAAAACTGTTTTTT	CATSTEGRATDEKLFF
14	TRBV12-3/TRBV12-4	TRBD2	TRBJ2-7	.	TGTGCCAGCAGCCCCCGGGGGGTAACCTACGAGCAGTACTTC	CASSPRGVTYEQYF
11	TRBV19	.	TRBJ2-7	few	TGTGCCACCGGGGGCGGCTACGAGCAGTACTTC	CATGGGYEQYF
16	TRBV2	TRBD1	TRBJ1-4	many	TGTGCCAGCAGTGATGGACAGGGTGCAACTAATGAAAAACTGTTTTTT	CASSDGQGATNEKLFF
13	TRBV10-3	.	TRBJ2-5	many	TGTGCCATCAGTGATAAGACAGCTGGGACCCAGTACTTC	CAISDKTAGTQYF
14	TRBV6-6	.	TRBJ2-5	.	TGTGCCAGCAGTGATTTGGCAGACCAAGAGACCCAGTACTTC	CASSDLADQETQYF
14	TRBV3-1	TRBD1	TRBJ2-5	.	TGTGCCAGCAGTAACACCAGGGGGCAAGAGACCCAGTACTTC	CASSNTRGQETQYF
13	TRBV29-1	TRBD1	TRBJ2-7	many	TGCAGCGTTGTACCGGGACAGTCCTACGAGCAGTACTTC	CSVVPGQSYEQYF